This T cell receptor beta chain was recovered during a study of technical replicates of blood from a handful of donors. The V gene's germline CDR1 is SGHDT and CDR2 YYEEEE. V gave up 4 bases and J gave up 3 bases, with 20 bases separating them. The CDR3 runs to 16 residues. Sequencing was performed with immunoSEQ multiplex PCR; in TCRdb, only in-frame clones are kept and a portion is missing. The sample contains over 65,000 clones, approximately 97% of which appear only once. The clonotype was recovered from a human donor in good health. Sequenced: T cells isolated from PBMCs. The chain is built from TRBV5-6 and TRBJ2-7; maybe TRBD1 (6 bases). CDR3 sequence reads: CASSPINRVGGYEQYF. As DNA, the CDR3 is TGTGCCAGCAGCCCTATAAACAGGGTTGGGGGCTACGAGCAGTACTTC. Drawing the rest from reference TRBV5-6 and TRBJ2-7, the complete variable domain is DAGVTQSPTHLIKTRGQQVTLRCSPKSGHDTVSWYQQALGQGPQFIFQYYEEEERQRGNFPDRFSGHQFPNYSSELNVNALLLGDSALYLCASSPINRVGGYEQYFGPGTRLTVT.